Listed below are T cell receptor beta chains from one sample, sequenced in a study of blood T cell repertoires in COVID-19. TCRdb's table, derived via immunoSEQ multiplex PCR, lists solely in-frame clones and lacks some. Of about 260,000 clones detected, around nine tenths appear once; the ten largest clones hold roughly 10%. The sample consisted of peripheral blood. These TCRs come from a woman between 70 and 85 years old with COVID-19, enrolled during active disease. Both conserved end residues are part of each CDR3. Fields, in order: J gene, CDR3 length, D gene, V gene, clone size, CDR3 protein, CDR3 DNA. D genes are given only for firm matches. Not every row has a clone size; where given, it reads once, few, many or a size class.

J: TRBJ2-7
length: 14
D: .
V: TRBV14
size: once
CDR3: CASSHGTPTYEQYF
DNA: TGTGCCAGCAGCCACGGGACTCCTACCTACGAGCAGTACTTC

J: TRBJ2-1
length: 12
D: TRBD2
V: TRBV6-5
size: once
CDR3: CASRPSGGEQFF
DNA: TGTGCCAGCAGACCTAGCGGAGGCGAGCAGTTCTTC

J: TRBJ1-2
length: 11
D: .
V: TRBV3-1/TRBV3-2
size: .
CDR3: CASSHLGGYTF
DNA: TGTGCCAGCAGCCATTTGGGCGGCTACACCTTC

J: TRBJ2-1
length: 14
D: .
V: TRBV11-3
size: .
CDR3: CASRLRSGLNEQFF
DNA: TGTGCCAGCAGGCTACGTTCCGGTCTCAATGAGCAGTTCTTC

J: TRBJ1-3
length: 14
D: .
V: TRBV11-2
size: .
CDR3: CASSPGWIRDTIYF
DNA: TGTGCCAGCAGCCCGGGGTGGATTAGAGACACCATATATTTT

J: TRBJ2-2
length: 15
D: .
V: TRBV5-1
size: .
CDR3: CASSPDSSAAGELFF
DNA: TGCGCCAGCAGCCCTGACAGCTCTGCCGCCGGGGAGCTGTTTTTT

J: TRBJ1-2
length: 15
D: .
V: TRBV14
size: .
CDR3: CASSPRQTSNYGYTF
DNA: TGTGCCAGCAGCCCCCGACAGACCTCTAACTATGGCTACACCTTC

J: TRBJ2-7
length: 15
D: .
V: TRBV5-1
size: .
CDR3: CASSVLAEANYEQYF
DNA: TGCGCCAGCAGCGTCTTAGCGGAAGCCAACTACGAGCAGTACTTC

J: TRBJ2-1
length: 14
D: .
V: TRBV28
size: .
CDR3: CASSLRGFGGEQFF
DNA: TGTGCCAGCAGTCTACGAGGGTTCGGGGGTGAGCAGTTCTTC

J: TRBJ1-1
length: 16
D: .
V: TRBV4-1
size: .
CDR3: CASSPPLEWGDAEAFF
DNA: TGCGCCAGCAGCCCCCCCCTAGAGTGGGGAGACGCTGAAGCTTTCTTT

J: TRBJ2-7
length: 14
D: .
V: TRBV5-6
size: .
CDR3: CASSFQGWSYEQYF
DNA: TGTGCCAGCAGCTTTCAGGGGTGGTCCTACGAGCAGTACTTC

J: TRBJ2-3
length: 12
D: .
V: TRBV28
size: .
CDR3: CASRNQRSTQYF
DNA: TGTGCCAGCAGAAACCAGCGGAGTACGCAGTATTTT

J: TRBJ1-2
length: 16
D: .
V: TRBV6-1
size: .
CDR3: CASSARVGGSRYGYTF
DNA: TGTGCCAGCAGTGCTAGGGTAGGGGGAAGTCGCTATGGCTACACCTTC

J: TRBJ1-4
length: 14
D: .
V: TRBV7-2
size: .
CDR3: CASSSQGTNEKLFF
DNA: TGTGCCAGCAGCTCCCAGGGAACTAATGAAAAACTGTTTTTT

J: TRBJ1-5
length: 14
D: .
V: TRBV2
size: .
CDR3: CASSEGRVRQPQHF
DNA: TGTGCCAGCAGTGAGGGCAGGGTACGACAGCCCCAGCATTTT

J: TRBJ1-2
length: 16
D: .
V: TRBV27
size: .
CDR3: CASRTWSGDRSYGYTF
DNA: TGTGCCAGCAGAACATGGTCAGGGGATCGTAGCTATGGCTACACCTTC

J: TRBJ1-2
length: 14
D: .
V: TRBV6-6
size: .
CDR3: CASSAGTRERGYTF
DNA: TGTGCCAGCAGCGCCGGGACACGGGAAAGGGGCTACACCTTC

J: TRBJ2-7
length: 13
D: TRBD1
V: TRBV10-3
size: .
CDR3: CAISDGTAYEQYF
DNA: TGTGCCATCAGTGATGGGACAGCCTACGAGCAGTACTTC

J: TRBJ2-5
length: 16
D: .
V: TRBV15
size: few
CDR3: CATSRDGLYTIETQYF
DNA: TGTGCCACCAGCAGAGATGGGTTGTATACTATAGAGACCCAGTACTTC

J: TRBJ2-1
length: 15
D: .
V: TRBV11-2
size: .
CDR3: CASSFERTDYNEQFF
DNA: TGTGCCAGCAGCTTTGAGCGGACAGATTACAATGAGCAGTTCTTC

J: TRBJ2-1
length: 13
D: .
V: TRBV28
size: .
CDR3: CASLRESKNEQFF
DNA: TGTGCCAGCTTGAGGGAATCCAAAAATGAGCAGTTCTTC

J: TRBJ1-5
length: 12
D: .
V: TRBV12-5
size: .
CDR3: CASGQSNQPQHF
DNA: TGTGCTAGCGGACAAAGCAATCAGCCCCAGCATTTT

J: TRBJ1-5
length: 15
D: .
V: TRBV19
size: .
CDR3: CASSMVGDSNQPQHF
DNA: TGTGCCAGTAGTATGGTAGGGGATAGCAATCAGCCCCAGCATTTT

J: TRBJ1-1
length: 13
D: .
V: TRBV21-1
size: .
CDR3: CASSTGHHTEAFF
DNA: TGTGCCAGCAGCACAGGACACCACACTGAAGCTTTCTTT

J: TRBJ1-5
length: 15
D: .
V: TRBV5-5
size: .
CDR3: CASNPNQVVNQPQHF
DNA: TGTGCCAGCAACCCTAATCAGGTGGTCAATCAGCCCCAGCATTTT

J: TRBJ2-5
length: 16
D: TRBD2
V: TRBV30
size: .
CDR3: CAWSVPTSGYQETQYF
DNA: TGTGCCTGGAGTGTACCGACTAGCGGGTACCAAGAGACCCAGTACTTC

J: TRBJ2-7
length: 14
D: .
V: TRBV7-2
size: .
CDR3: CASSLDPGNWEQYF
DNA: TGTGCCAGCAGCTTAGATCCAGGGAACTGGGAGCAGTACTTC

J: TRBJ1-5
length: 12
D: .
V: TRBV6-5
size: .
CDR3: CASSYTNQPQHF
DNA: TGTGCCAGCAGTTACACAAATCAGCCCCAGCATTTT

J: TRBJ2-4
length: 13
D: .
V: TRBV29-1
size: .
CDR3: CSVEAGLENIQYF
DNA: TGCAGCGTTGAAGCAGGGCTTGAAAACATTCAGTACTTC

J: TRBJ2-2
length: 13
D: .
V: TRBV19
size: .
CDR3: CASSMQGTGELFF
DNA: TGTGCCAGTAGTATGCAGGGCACCGGGGAGCTGTTTTTT

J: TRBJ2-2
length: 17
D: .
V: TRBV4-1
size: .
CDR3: CASSQVFRSSNTGELFF
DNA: TGCGCCAGCAGCCAAGTGTTTAGATCTTCGAACACCGGGGAGCTGTTTTTT

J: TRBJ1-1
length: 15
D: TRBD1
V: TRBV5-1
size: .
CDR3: CASTTGDGRALEAFF
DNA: TGCGCCAGCACGACAGGGGATGGGAGAGCTCTTGAAGCTTTCTTT

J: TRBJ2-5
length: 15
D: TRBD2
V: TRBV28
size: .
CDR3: CASSPTSGRFETQYF
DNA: TGTGCCAGCAGTCCGACTAGCGGGAGGTTTGAGACCCAGTACTTC

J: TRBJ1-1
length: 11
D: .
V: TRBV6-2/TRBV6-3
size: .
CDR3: CASSSFTEAFF
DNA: TGTGCCAGCAGTTCCTTCACTGAAGCTTTCTTT

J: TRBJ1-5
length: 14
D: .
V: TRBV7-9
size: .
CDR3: CASSKWGDNQPQHF
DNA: TGTGCCAGCAGCAAATGGGGAGACAATCAGCCCCAGCATTTT

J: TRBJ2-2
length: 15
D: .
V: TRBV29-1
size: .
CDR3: CSVEDTPTGTGELFF
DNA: TGCAGCGTTGAAGATACACCGACGGGCACCGGGGAGCTGTTTTTT

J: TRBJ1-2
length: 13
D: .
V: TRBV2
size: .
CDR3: CASSGGDNYGYTF
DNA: TGTGCCAGCAGTGGCGGTGATAACTATGGCTACACCTTC